These T cell receptor beta chains were read from a single sample in a study of blood T cells in healthy people across ages. TCRdb called the 5' RACE reads again in MiXCR, with one record for every CDR3 protein. This sample has about 1.8 million distinct CDR3 sequences, with less than 50% found just once. Specimen: blood. Every receptor here comes from a woman aged 35 to 49 in good health. Both conserved end residues are trimmed from each CDR3.

CDR3aa	j_gene	v_gene
SVGPLGPYEQY	TRBJ2-7	TRBV29-1
SASPRWGLGSYNEQF	TRBJ2-1	TRBV20-1
ASSSLGVGEQY	TRBJ2-7	TRBV11-1
GSSLALSRGNEKLF	TRBJ1-4	TRBV7-2
ASSQATQGRNTEAF	TRBJ1-1	TRBV4-2
SARTGVSTEAF	TRBJ1-1	TRBV20-1
ASSSNGQVYEQY	TRBJ2-7	TRBV7-8
ASSQATNSYEQY	TRBJ2-7	TRBV4-2
ASSSPKGRGSYEQY	TRBJ2-7	TRBV6-5
TGLAGGKETQY	TRBJ2-5	TRBV20-1
ASSLGPFSYEQY	TRBJ2-7	TRBV7-2
SASAGSFADTQY	TRBJ2-3	TRBV20-1
SARTSGGAFNEQF	TRBJ2-1	TRBV20-1
ASGLPQGSYEQY	TRBJ2-7	TRBV11-2
ASELYLGTSGGATYNEQF	TRBJ2-1	TRBV28
ASSQQGPSYNEQY	-	TRBV4-2
ASSPVGRNNEQF	TRBJ2-1	TRBV28
ASRIQGADEKLF	TRBJ1-4	TRBV6-6
SAGEAGGINEQY	TRBJ2-7	TRBV20-1